These 26 T cell receptor beta chains share one sample of origin, sequenced in a study of blood T cell repertoires in COVID-19. The repertoire was sequenced with immunoSEQ multiplex PCR; TCRdb's copy has only in-frame clones and lacks some. Of about 200,000 clones in the sample, roughly 90% were seen once. The sequencing input was peripheral blood. The receptor set was obtained from a man aged 18-30 years with active or convalescent COVID-19.

The genes are TRBV7-6 and TRBJ2-1; 9 bases agree with TRBD1. The germline V gene has CDR1 SGHVS and CDR2 FNYEAQ. Trimming cost V 5 bases and J 7 bases; bases outside gene matches: 15. The length of the CDR3 is 17 residues. The CDR3 is CASSPTSPGQGLNEQFF. The DNA of the CDR3 is TGTGCCAGCAGCCCCACCTCCCCGGGACAGGGTCTGAATGAGCAGTTCTTC.

The chain uses TRBV5-1 and TRBJ2-1; 12 bases are a match to TRBD2. The V segment lost 3 bases and the J segment 6 bases; nucleotides outside the gene matches: 10. The CDR3 length is 17 residues. The germline V gene encodes CDR1 SGHRS and CDR2 YFSETQ. The DNA of the CDR3 is TGCGCCAGCAGCTGGAAGACTAGCGGGAGTTCTGGCAATGAGCAGTTCTTC. This sequence encodes CASSWKTSGSSGNEQFF.

The CDR3 sequence: CASSPHLGRGAYGYTF. CDR3 in DNA: TGTGCCAGCAGCCCCCATCTAGGCAGGGGTGCCTATGGCTACACCTTC. This chain connects TRBV3-1 (or the pseudogene TRBV3-2) to TRBJ1-2; TRBD1 might be the D (6 bases). V gave up 4 bases and J gave up 4 bases, with 19 bases separating them. CDR1 LGHDT and CDR2 YNNKEL come from the germline V gene (reference sequence). CDR3 length equals 16 residues.

The rearrangement uses TRBV6-5 and TRBJ2-7; TRBD1 matches 7 bases. V shed 6 bases, J shed 1 base, and the junction held 6 bases outside the gene matches. This CDR3 spans 14 amino acids. Germline V CDR1 and CDR2: MNHEY, SVGAGI. In DNA form, the CDR3 reads TGTGCCAGCAGGGTAGGGGGCAGATCCTACGAGCAGTACTTC. Its translation is CASRVGGRSYEQYF.

This CDR3 reads CASSATRGVEQYF. For the CDR3, the DNA is TGTGCCAGCAGCGCCACTAGAGGAGTGGAGCAGTACTTC. The V and J genes are TRBV7-2 and TRBJ2-7, with D maybe TRBD2 (5 bases). Germline CDR1 reads SGHTA; CDR2 reads FQGNSA. V lost 5 bases and J 7 bases, leaving 15 bases between the germline ends. The CDR3 sequence is 13 residues long.

The chain employs TRBV6-5 and TRBJ2-5; 7 nucleotides line up with TRBD2. The CDR3 covers 15 residues. Germline V gives CDR1 MNHEY, CDR2 SVGAGI. The ends lost 0 bases at V and 4 bases at J; junction bases unmatched: 5. The CDR3 coding sequence is TGTGCCAGCAGTTACTCGATTGCGGGAGTAGAGACCCAGTACTTC. It codes for CASSYSIAGVETQYF.

This sequence joins TRBV6-5 and TRBJ1-4, with D possibly TRBD1 on 5 matching bases. Germline-derived CDR1 and CDR2 are MNHEY and SVGAGI. V was pared by 7 bases and J by 6 bases, with 15 bases between. The CDR3 contains 14 residues. CDR3 DNA: TGTGCCAGCACCAAAGTCGGGGGGGATGAAAAACTGTTTTTT. It is translated as CASTKVGGDEKLFF.

This clone was seen a few times. The J gene is TRBJ2-2, the V gene TRBV27; D gene uncertain. The germline V gene has CDR1 MNHEY and CDR2 SMNVEV (reference sequence). Between the trimmed V and J ends, which lost 3 bases and 6 bases, there was a span of 5 bases. This CDR3 region has 12 residues. The CDR3: CASSFSAGELFF. CDR3 sequence (DNA): TGTGCCAGCAGTTTTTCCGCCGGGGAGCTGTTTTTT.

CDR3 DNA: TGTGCCAGCAGTTTTATGCGTAGTGACGAGCAGTACTTC. It yields the protein CASSFMRSDEQYF. J is TRBJ2-7 and V is TRBV27, with no clear D. The CDR3 is made up of 13 amino acids. The V end lost 3 bases, the J end lost 5 bases, and 11 bases lay between the germline ends. The V gene's germline CDR1 is MNHEY and CDR2 SMNVEV (reference sequence).

This clone was detected only a few times. V gene TRBV9 combines with J gene TRBJ2-3; a possible D gene is TRBD1 (8 bases). Deletions cut 0 bases from V and 3 bases from J, with 14 bases between. The CDR3 extends over 16 amino acids. Germline V lookup: CDR1 SGDLS, CDR2 YYNGEE. CDR3 in DNA: TGTGCCAGCAGCGTAGGGAACAGGGGGGGAACAGATACGCAGTATTTT. As protein: CASSVGNRGGTDTQYF.

This chain connects TRBV19 to TRBJ2-3, with TRBD2 matching over 9 bases. The V gene's germline CDR1 is LNHDA and CDR2 SQIVND (reference sequence). Trimming took 3 bases from V and 6 from J; bases not matched to a gene: 16. The CDR3 totals 18 residues. The CDR3 sequence: CASSMFLAGTTTADTQYF. CDR3 nucleotide sequence: TGTGCCAGTAGTATGTTTCTAGCGGGAACGACGACGGCGGATACGCAGTATTTT.

Only one count was recorded for this clone. This chain uses TRBV5-1 with TRBJ1-5, with D possibly matching TRBD1 (5 bases). The germline V gene has CDR1 SGHRS and CDR2 YFSETQ. V was pared by 0 bases and J by 7 bases, with 14 bases between. The CDR3 is made up of 15 amino acids. CDR3 protein: CASSLVGGEGQPQHF. CDR3 nucleotide sequence: TGCGCCAGCAGCTTGGTTGGGGGGGAAGGGCAGCCCCAGCATTTT.

This chain links TRBV27 with TRBJ2-1; 16 positions agree with TRBD2. J was trimmed by 8 bases and V by 5 bases; bases with no gene match: 3. CDR1 is MNHEY and CDR2 is SMNVEV in the germline V gene (reference sequence). This CDR3 is built from 15 residues. CDR3 amino acids: CASSPGTSGRDEQFF. CDR3 DNA: TGTGCCAGCAGTCCCGGGACTAGCGGGAGGGATGAGCAGTTCTTC.

The J gene is TRBJ2-3, the V gene TRBV7-9, with TRBD2 as a possible D gene (5 bases). The germline CDR1 and CDR2 sequences are SEHNR and FQNEAQ (reference sequence). Trimming cost V 5 bases and J 3 bases, with 12 bases left between them. This CDR3 is built from 14 residues. The CDR3 nucleotides read TGTGCCAGCAGCCCCGGACTGGGGACAGATACGCAGTATTTT. This encodes CASSPGLGTDTQYF.

The chain recombines TRBV5-4 with TRBJ2-1; D perhaps matches TRBD2 (5 bases). Trimming stripped 2 bases from V and 1 base from J, with 13 bases between. Germline V gene data show CDR1 as SGHNT and CDR2 as YYREEE (reference sequence). The CDR3 has 16 residues. The CDR3 DNA is TGTGCCAGCAGCTTTTCTCTTACGGGATCCTACAATGAGCAGTTCTTC. It yields the protein CASSFSLTGSYNEQFF.

The CDR3 DNA reads TGTGCCTGGAGTGTGTTCACAACAGGGGGTGACACTGAAGCTTTCTTT. This translates into CAWSVFTTGGDTEAFF. The gene calls are TRBV30 and TRBJ1-1, with TRBD1 identical over 8 bases. Germline-derived CDR1 and CDR2 are GTSNPN and SVGIG (reference sequence). This CDR3 is built from 16 residues. J gave up 3 bases and V 0 bases, and 9 bases lay outside the gene matches.

The V call is TRBV7-2, the J call TRBJ2-7, with 11 bases fitting TRBD2. J lost 2 bases, V lost 3 bases, and 0 bases had no gene match. This CDR3 comprises 14 residues. CDR1 is SGHTA, CDR2 FQGNSA, per germline. The chain's CDR3 is CASSLGLAAYEQYF. The CDR3 region has the DNA TGTGCCAGCAGCTTGGGACTAGCGGCCTACGAGCAGTACTTC.

The gene calls are TRBV10-3 and TRBJ2-7; D may be TRBD1 (5 bases). This CDR3 is 16 amino acids long. Germline V gene lookup returns CDR1 ENHRY and CDR2 SYGVKD. V was trimmed by 0 bases and J by 0 bases, leaving 12 bases between them. CDR3 bases: TGTGCCATCAGTGAGTCTCTGACAGCGAGCTCCTACGAGCAGTACTTC. Translation gives CAISESLTASSYEQYF.

CDR3 nucleotides: TGTGCCAGCAGTTACTCGGCCCTTTCACCCCTCCACTTT. It translates to CASSYSALSPLHF. The rearrangement uses TRBV6-5 and TRBJ1-6; no clear D. Trimming pared 0 bases from V and 9 bases from J, leaving 6 bases between. This CDR3 contains 13 residues. Germline assignment: CDR1 MNHEY and CDR2 SVGAGI.

The V call is TRBV5-1, the J call TRBJ2-6, with 7 bases fitting TRBD1. V dropped 4 bases and J dropped 0; count of bases not matched to a gene: 4. The CDR3 has 16 amino acids. Germline V CDR1 and CDR2: SGHRS, YFSETQ. CDR3 bases: TGCGCCAGCAGCCCGGGACAGCTCTCTGGGGCCAACGTCCTGACTTTC. Amino acids: CASSPGQLSGANVLTF.

V is TRBV5-1 and J is TRBJ2-3, with 9 bases that match TRBD2. Germline V gives CDR1 SGHRS, CDR2 YFSETQ. With V trimmed by 2 bases and J by 3 bases, 7 bases remained unmatched. The CDR3 is 16 residues long. The CDR3 coding sequence is TGCGCCAGCAGCTTCGAGGGGCGGGGGGGAACAGATACGCAGTATTTT. Translation: CASSFEGRGGTDTQYF.

The chain links TRBV3-1 (or the pseudogene TRBV3-2) to TRBJ1-3; unclear D gene. The CDR3 loop spans 14 amino acids. V was pared by 1 base and J by 2 bases, with 6 bases between. Germline loops: CDR1 LGHDT, CDR2 YNNKEL (reference sequence). Here the CDR3 DNA reads TGTGCCAGCAGCCAAGGCAGAACTGGAAACACCATATATTTT. Amino acids: CASSQGRTGNTIYF.

The table lists this clone with a count of one. This chain connects TRBV28 to TRBJ1-3; D call uncertain. Germline CDR1 is MDHEN and CDR2 is SYDVKM. CDR3 length: 14 amino acids. Trimming left V 4 bases short and J 2 bases short, with 9 bases between. The CDR3 region is CASSSAAPGNTIYF. Here the CDR3 DNA reads TGTGCCAGCAGTTCCGCGGCCCCTGGAAACACCATATATTTT.

The J gene is TRBJ1-2, the V gene TRBV6-6; possibly TRBD1 for D (6 bases). This CDR3 contains 13 residues. CDR1 is MNHNY, CDR2 SVGAGI, per germline (reference sequence). V lost 6 bases, J lost 7 bases, and 15 bases lay in between. CDR3 nucleotides: TGTGCCAGCAGCCGTAACAGGGCGGTTGGCTACACCTTC. This gives the protein CASSRNRAVGYTF.

The CDR3 region is CASSRTGSATEAFF. The CDR3 coding sequence is TGTGCCAGCAGCCGTACAGGATCTGCCACTGAAGCTTTCTTT. The chain combines TRBV7-8 with TRBJ1-1, with a possible D match to TRBD1 (5 bases). Looked up from germline, CDR1 is SGHVS and CDR2 is FQNEAQ. The CDR3 loop spans 14 amino acids. With 5 bases removed from V and 4 bases from J, the gap between germline ends came to 14 bases.

The chain couples TRBV11-2 to TRBJ2-1; 8 bases are a match to TRBD2. The junction had 13 bases not matched to a gene; V was cut back by 2 bases and J by 7 bases. There are 17 residues in the CDR3. The V gene's germline CDR1 is SGHAT and CDR2 FQNNGV. The CDR3 DNA reads TGTGCCAGCAGCTTACCTACTCAGCTAGCGGGTAATAATGAGCAGTTCTTC. This gives the protein CASSLPTQLAGNNEQFF.